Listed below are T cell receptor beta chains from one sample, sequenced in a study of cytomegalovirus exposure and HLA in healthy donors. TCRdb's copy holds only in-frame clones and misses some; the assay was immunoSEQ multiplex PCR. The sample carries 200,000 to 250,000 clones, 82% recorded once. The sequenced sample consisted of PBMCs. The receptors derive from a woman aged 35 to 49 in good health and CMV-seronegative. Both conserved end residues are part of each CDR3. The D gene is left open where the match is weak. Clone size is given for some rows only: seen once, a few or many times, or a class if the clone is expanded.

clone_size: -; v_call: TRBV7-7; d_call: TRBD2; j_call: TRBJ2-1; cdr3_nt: TGTGCTAGCAGCCCAGGACTAGCGGGGGGAGATGAGCAGTTCTTC; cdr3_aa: CASSPGLAGGDEQFF
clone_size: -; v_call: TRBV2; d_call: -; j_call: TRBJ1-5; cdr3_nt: TGTGCCAGCAGAGGGAGAGGGAGGCGGGACCGATATATTGGCAATCAGCCCCAGCATTTT; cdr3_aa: CASRGRGRRDRYIGNQPQHF
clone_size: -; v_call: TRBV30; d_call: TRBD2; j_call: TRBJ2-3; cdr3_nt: TGTGCCTGGGCCCGGGGGGGCTCCACAGATACGCAGTATTTT; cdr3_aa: CAWARGGSTDTQYF
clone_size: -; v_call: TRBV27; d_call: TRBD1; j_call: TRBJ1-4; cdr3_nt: TGTGCCAGCAGTGCAACAGGGGGGCTCGCTAATGAAAAACTGTTTTTT; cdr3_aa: CASSATGGLANEKLFF
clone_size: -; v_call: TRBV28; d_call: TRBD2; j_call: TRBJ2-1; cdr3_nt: TGTGCCAGTCGGAGCGGGGGCCTCTCCTACAATGAGCAGTTCTTC; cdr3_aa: CASRSGGLSYNEQFF
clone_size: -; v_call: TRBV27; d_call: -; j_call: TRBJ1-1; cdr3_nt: TGTGCCAGCAGTTTAGACAGGATGAACACTGAAGCTTTCTTT; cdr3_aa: CASSLDRMNTEAFF
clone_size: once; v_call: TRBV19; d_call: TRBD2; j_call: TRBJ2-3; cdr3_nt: TGTGCCAGTAAGGCATGGGGGACTAGCGGGGCAGATACGCAGTATTTT; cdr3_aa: CASKAWGTSGADTQYF
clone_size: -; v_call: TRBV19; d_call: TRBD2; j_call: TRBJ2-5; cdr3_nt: TGTGCCAGTAGTATACAGCGGGGAGAAGAGACCCAGTACTTC; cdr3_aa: CASSIQRGEETQYF
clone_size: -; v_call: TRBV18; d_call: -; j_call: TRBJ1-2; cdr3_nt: TGTGCCAGCTCGTCATCAATCTATGGCTACACCTTC; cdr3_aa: CASSSSIYGYTF
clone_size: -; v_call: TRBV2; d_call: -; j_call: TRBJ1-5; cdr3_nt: TGTGCCAGCAGTGGACAGACCCCTAATCAGCCCCAGCATTTT; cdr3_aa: CASSGQTPNQPQHF
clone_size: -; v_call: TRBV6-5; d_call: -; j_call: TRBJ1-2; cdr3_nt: TGTGCCAGCAAGGCGTCATCCGGGATTGGCTACACCTTC; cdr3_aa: CASKASSGIGYTF
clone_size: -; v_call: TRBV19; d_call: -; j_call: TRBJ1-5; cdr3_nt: TGTGCCAGTAAATCCGTACCCAGGGGCAATCAGCCCCAGCATTTT; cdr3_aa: CASKSVPRGNQPQHF
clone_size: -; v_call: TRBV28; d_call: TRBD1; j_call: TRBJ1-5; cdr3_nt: TGTGCCAGCAGCCGACAGGGGGCCGTTCAGCCCCAGCATTTT; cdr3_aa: CASSRQGAVQPQHF
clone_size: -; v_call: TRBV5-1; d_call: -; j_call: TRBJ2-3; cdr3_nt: TGCGCCAGCAGCCAAGAGTCCACAGATACGCAGTATTTT; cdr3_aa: CASSQESTDTQYF
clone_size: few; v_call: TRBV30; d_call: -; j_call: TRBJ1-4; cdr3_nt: TGTGCCTGGAGCCAAAGTACGCGTTCTCTTGAAAAACTGTTTTTT; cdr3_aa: CAWSQSTRSLEKLFF
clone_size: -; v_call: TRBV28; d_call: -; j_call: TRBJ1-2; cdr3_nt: TGTGCCAGCAGTTCGACAGACTACTATGGCTACACCTTC; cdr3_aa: CASSSTDYYGYTF
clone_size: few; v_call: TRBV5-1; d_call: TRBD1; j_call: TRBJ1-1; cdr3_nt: TGCGCCAGCAGCTTAGGGACAGGGGGACCTTTCTTT; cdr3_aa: CASSLGTGGPFF
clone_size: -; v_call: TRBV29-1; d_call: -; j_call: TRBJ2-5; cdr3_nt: TGCAGCGTTCAATTCAGGCAGGGGTTGGAGACCCAGTACTTC; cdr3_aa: CSVQFRQGLETQYF
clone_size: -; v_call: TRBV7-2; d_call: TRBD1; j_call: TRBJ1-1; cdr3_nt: TGTGCCAGCAGCTTAGCAGGGGGCGCGTTGGAAGCTTTCTTT; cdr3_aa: CASSLAGGALEAFF
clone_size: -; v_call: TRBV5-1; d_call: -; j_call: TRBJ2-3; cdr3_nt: TGCGCCAGCAGCTTGGCCGGGGAAGATACGCAGTATTTT; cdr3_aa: CASSLAGEDTQYF
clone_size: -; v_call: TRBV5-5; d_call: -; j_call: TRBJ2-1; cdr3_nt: TGTGCCAGCAGCTTGAGACAGCTCCACAGCTCCTACAATGAGCAGTTCTTC; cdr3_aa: CASSLRQLHSSYNEQFF
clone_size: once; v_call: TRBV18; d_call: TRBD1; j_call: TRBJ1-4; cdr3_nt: TGTGCCAGCTCACCACTTCTACAGGGGTCGGTTGAAAAACTGTTTTTT; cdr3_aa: CASSPLLQGSVEKLFF
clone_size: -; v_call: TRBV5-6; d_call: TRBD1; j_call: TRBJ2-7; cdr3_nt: TGTGCCAGCAGCTTGGGGACAGGCTACGAGCAGTACTTC; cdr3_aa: CASSLGTGYEQYF
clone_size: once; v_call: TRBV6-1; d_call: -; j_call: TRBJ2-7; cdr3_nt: TGTGCCAGCAGTGAATTCTGGACTTCGAACTCCGAGCAGTACTTC; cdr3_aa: CASSEFWTSNSEQYF
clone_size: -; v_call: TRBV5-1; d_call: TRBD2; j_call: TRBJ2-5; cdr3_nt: TGCGCCAGCAGCTTCTCCAGCGGGGGTTCTGAGACCCAGTACTTC; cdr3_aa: CASSFSSGGSETQYF
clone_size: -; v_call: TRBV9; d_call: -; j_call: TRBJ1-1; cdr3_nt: TGTGCCAGCAGCGTAGAGGCTGTCGGGACTGAAGCTTTCTTT; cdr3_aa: CASSVEAVGTEAFF
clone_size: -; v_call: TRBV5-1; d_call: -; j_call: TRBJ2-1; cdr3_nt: TGCGCCAGCAGCTGGCCCCCAGGAGGCGCTTACAATGAGCAGTTCTTC; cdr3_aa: CASSWPPGGAYNEQFF
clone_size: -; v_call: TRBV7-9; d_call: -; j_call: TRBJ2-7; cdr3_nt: TGTGCCAGCAGCTTAGCGGGGGGGCCATCCTACGAGCAGTACTTC; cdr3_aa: CASSLAGGPSYEQYF
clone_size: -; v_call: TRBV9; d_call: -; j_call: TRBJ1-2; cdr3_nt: TGTGCCAGCAGCGTAGTGGGGCAGGGCGGCCGAAATGGCTACACCTTC; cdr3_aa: CASSVVGQGGRNGYTF
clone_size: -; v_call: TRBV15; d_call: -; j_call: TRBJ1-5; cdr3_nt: TGTGCCACCAGCAGACGGCTTAACAGGGAATGGCAGCCCCAGCATTTT; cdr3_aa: CATSRRLNREWQPQHF
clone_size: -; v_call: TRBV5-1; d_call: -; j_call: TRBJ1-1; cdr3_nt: TGCGCCAGCGGCTTGGGGGACAAGGGCACTGAAGCTTTCTTT; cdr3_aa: CASGLGDKGTEAFF
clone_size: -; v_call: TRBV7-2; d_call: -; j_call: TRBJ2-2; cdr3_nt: TGTGCCAGCAGCTTAGGACTAGTGGGGAACACCGGGGAGCTGTTTTTT; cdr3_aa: CASSLGLVGNTGELFF
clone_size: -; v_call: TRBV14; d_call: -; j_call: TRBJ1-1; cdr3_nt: TGTGCCAGCAGCCAGGGGCCGAACACTGAAGCTTTCTTT; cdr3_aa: CASSQGPNTEAFF
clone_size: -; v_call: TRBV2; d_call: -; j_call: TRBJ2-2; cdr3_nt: TGTGCCAGCAGTTATATAGGGGAGCTGTTTTTT; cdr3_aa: CASSYIGELFF
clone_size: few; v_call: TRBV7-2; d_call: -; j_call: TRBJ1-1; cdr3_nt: TGTGCCAGCAGCTTGACAGCCTTGAACACTGAAGCTTTCTTT; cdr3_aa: CASSLTALNTEAFF
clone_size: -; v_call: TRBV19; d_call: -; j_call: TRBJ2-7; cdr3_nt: TGTGCCAGTTCCATCAGGGGCCGCGATAGCGAGCAGTACTTC; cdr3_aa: CASSIRGRDSEQYF
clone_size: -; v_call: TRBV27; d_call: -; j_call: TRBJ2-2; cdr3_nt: TGTGCCAGCAGCCAACTAGGGAGGGAGCTGTTTTTT; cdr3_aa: CASSQLGRELFF
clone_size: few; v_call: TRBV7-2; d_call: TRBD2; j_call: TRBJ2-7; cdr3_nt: TGTGCCAGCAGCAATAGCGGGGGGAACTACGAGCAGTACTTC; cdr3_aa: CASSNSGGNYEQYF
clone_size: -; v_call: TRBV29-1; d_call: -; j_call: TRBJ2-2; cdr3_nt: TGCAGCGTTGAAGTTGATAAGGGGGTTACCGGGGAGCTGTTTTTT; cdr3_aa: CSVEVDKGVTGELFF
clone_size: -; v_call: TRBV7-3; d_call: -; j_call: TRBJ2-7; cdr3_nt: TGTGCCAGCAGCTCCCAGGGTGGTGGCGAGCAGTACTTC; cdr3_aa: CASSSQGGGEQYF
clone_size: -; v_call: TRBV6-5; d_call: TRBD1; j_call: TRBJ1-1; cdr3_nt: TGTGCCAGCAGCCGTCCCGGGACAGGGATGGCTTTCTTT; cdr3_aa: CASSRPGTGMAFF
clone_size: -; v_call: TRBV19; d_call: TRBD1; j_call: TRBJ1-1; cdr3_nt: TGTGCCAGTACTGTGACAGGGCCGAACACTGAAGCTTTCTTT; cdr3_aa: CASTVTGPNTEAFF
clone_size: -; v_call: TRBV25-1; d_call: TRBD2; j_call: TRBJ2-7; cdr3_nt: TGTGCCAGCAGTGATCCCCTGACTAGCGGGGAGGAGTACTTC; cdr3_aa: CASSDPLTSGEEYF
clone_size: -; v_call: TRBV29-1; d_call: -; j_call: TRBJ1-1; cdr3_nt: TGCAGCGTTGAAGGGGGGAGGGGACGGGTCACTGAAGCTTTCTTT; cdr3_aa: CSVEGGRGRVTEAFF
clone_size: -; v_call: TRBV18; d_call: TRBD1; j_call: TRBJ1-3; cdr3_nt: TGTGCCAGCTCACTGGACAGGGGTGGAAACACCATATATTTT; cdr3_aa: CASSLDRGGNTIYF
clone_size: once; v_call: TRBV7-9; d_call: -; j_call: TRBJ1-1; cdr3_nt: TGTGCCAGCAGCGTCGGAGGGGTCTCCACTGAAGCTTTCTTT; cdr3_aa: CASSVGGVSTEAFF
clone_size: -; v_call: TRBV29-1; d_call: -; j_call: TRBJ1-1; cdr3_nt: TGCAGCGTCGATGGGGCGGGAGCTGAAGCTTTCTTT; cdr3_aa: CSVDGAGAEAFF
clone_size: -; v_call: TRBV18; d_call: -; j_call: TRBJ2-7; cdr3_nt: TGTGCCAGCTCACCCGAAGGAGGGGAGGACTACGAGCAGTACTTC; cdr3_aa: CASSPEGGEDYEQYF
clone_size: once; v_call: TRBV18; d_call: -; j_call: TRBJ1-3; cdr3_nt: TGTGCCAGCTCACCGGGGGGGCAAGGAAACACCATATATTTT; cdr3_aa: CASSPGGQGNTIYF
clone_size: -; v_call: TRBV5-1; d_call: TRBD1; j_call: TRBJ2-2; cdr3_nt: TGCGCCAGCAGCTGGGGGACAGGGGATACCGGGGAGCTGTTTTTT; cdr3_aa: CASSWGTGDTGELFF
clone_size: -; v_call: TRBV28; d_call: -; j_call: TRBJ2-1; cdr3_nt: TGTGCCAGCGGGCAGCCCGGTAACTACAATGAGCAGTTCTTC; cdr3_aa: CASGQPGNYNEQFF
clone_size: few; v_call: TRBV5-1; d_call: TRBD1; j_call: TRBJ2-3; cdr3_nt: TGCGCCAGCAGCCCGGGACAGGGGGGCACAGATACGCAGTATTTT; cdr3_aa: CASSPGQGGTDTQYF
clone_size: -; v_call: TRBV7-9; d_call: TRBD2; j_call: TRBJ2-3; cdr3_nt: TGTGCCAGCAGCTTTTGGGCTAGCGGGGCTACAGATACGCAGTATTTT; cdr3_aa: CASSFWASGATDTQYF